These 5 T cell receptor beta chains were sequenced from one sample in a study of T cells after yellow fever vaccination. TCRdb recomputed calls from the 5' RACE reads with MiXCR, one row per CDR3 protein. The table lists some 500,000 distinct CDR3 sequences, approximately 13% of them singletons, with more than 13% in the top ten. Sequencing used PBMCs, obtained on the day of the yellow fever booster vaccination. Receptors were obtained from a man aged 30 to 45 who received the YFV17D yellow fever vaccine.

The chain joins TRBV20-1 to TRBJ2-1; 12 bases are shared with TRBD2. Germline V lookup: CDR1 DFQATT, CDR2 SNEGSKA (reference sequence). This CDR3 comprises 15 residues. V trimming: 3 bases; J trimming: 7 bases; junction bases outside the gene matches: 7. The CDR3 region is CSASRGLAGRNEQFF. CDR3 in DNA: TGCAGTGCTAGCCGCGGACTAGCGGGAAGGAATGAGCAGTTCTTC.

V gene TRBV11-2 combines with J gene TRBJ2-3; either TRBD1 or TRBD2 may supply D (5 bases each). The CDR3 has 16 amino acids. Germline loops: CDR1 SGHAT, CDR2 FQNNGV. Between the trimmed V and J ends, which lost 4 bases and 3 bases, there was a span of 17 bases. The CDR3 bases are TGTGCCAGCAGCTCTTGGGGCCGGGGAGCGACAGATACGCAGTATTTT. It encodes CASSSWGRGATDTQYF.

This clonotype came up a few times. The gene calls are TRBV5-1 and TRBJ2-5; D is unresolved. The CDR3 is 15 residues long. V lost 2 bases, J lost 0 bases, and 11 bases lay in between. Germline loops: CDR1 SGHRS, CDR2 YFSETQ. CDR3 DNA: TGCGCCAGCAGCTTTACCTGGACGTACCAAGAGACCCAGTACTTC. Translating it yields CASSFTWTYQETQYF.

This clonotype was seen at least ten times. The chain links TRBV4-3 to TRBJ2-2; no firm D call. In germline, CDR1 is LGHNA, CDR2 YSLEER. CDR3 length: 15 residues. V shed 0 bases and J shed 1 base, with 6 bases lying between them. This CDR3 is CASSQDSRNTGELFF. The CDR3 DNA sequence: TGCGCCAGCAGCCAAGATAGCAGGAACACCGGGGAGCTGTTTTTT.

The gene calls are TRBV6-1 and TRBJ2-1; TRBD1 might be the D (6 bases). Trimming cost V 8 bases and J 2 bases, with 13 bases left between them. The CDR3 covers 14 residues. The germline V gene encodes CDR1 MNHNS and CDR2 SASEGT. Here the CDR3 reads CASGGQRAYNEQFF. The CDR3 DNA sequence: TGTGCCAGCGGCGGACAGAGAGCCTACAATGAGCAGTTCTTC.